This T cell receptor beta chain was sequenced for a study of T-cell memory formation after mild COVID-19. On the study more broadly: TCR clusters were mostly confined to one donor each. Findings and caveats of the study: Mainly in CM and EM were contracting CD4+ clones; CD8+ were in EMRA. Clones that shrank (day 15 to 85) were balanced CD4/CD8, whereas later expanders leaned CD4+.

This clonotype turned up a few times. Its antigen remains unknown. Constant-segment-primed 5'RACE gave TCR alpha and TCR beta cDNA libraries with sample barcodes and UMIs. MiXCR was run by TCRdb on the 5' RACE reads, yielding one entry per CDR3 protein. The sample has fewer than 700,000 distinct CDR3 sequences, 20% to 25% seen once; the top ten hold under 8.5%. CDR1 ENHRY and CDR2 SYGVKD come from the germline V gene. Unmatched junction bases numbered 9, after V lost 4 bases and J lost 0 bases. The CDR3 runs to 17 residues. Sequencing was performed on PBMCs or a T cell subset sorted from them (not recorded which). The clonotype originates from an adult woman who had mild COVID-19 (a few samples of this study predate the infection). Cell type and time point are not known. This chain connects TRBV10-3 to TRBJ2-7; 10 positions agree with TRBD1. CDR3 in amino acids: CAISGSPGQGSSYEQYF. The DNA for the CDR3 is TGTGCCATCAGTGGTTCCCCGGGACAGGGGAGCTCCTACGAGCAGTACTTC.